Presented here are 9 T cell receptor beta chains from one specimen sequenced in a study of blood T cell repertoires in COVID-19. Libraries were prepared by immunoSEQ multiplex PCR; TCRdb keeps only in-frame clonotypes and omits some of them. In the table there are about 150,000 clones, approximately 80% of which are singletons. What was sequenced was peripheral blood. Every receptor here comes from a woman at least 80 years old with acute or convalescent COVID-19.

The J gene is TRBJ2-1, the V gene TRBV19; 9 bases match TRBD1. Germline assignment: CDR1 LNHDA and CDR2 SQIVND (reference sequence). The V and J ends lost 3 bases and 10 bases, in that order; junction bases with no gene match: 10. The CDR3 loop spans 15 amino acids. CDR3 in amino acids: CASSIGTGRLLEQFF. For the CDR3, the DNA is TGTGCCAGTAGTATCGGGACAGGGCGCCTTTTGGAGCAGTTCTTC.

The chain joins TRBV2 to TRBJ2-5; the match to TRBD2 covers 8 bases. CDR3 length: 14 amino acids. The germline V gene has CDR1 SNHLY and CDR2 FYNNEI. The trim removed 6 bases at V and 4 bases at J, leaving 7 bases unmatched. This CDR3 reads CASRRTSLIETQYF. CDR3 bases: TGTGCCAGCAGAAGGACTAGCTTAATAGAGACCCAGTACTTC.

This rearrangement joins TRBV5-1 to TRBJ2-3; D is possibly TRBD1 (5 bases). Trimming removed 0 bases from V and 3 bases from J, with 17 bases in between. Germline V gives CDR1 SGHRS, CDR2 YFSETQ. The CDR3 extends over 17 amino acids. This CDR3 is CASSLGTFAQGTDTQYF. The CDR3 nucleotides are TGCGCCAGCAGCTTGGGAACCTTCGCCCAGGGAACAGATACGCAGTATTTT.

This rearrangement joins TRBV27 to TRBJ2-5; weak D call: TRBD1 (5 bases). The CDR3 consists of 16 residues. CDR1 is MNHEY, CDR2 SMNVEV, per germline (reference sequence). V was cut by 0 bases and J by 0 bases, with 11 bases left in between. Here the CDR3 reads CASSLSPKGYQETQYF. Written as DNA, the CDR3 is TGTGCCAGCAGTTTATCCCCGAAGGGGTACCAAGAGACCCAGTACTTC.

The chain joins TRBV7-2 to TRBJ2-3; weak D call: TRBD2 (5 bases). Germline lookup yields CDR1 SGHTA and CDR2 FQGNSA. The CDR3 has 12 residues. Deletions cut 5 bases from V and 5 bases from J, with 8 bases between. The CDR3 sequence is CASSRTGDTQYF. CDR3 in DNA: TGTGCCAGCAGCCGGACTGGAGATACGCAGTATTTT.

This rearrangement joins TRBV6-5 to TRBJ1-6; D is uncertain. The CDR3 totals 14 residues. V was shortened by 7 bases and J by 0 bases, with 7 bases between the two germline ends. CDR1 is MNHEY, CDR2 SVGAGI, per germline. This CDR3 is CASTTDSYNSPLHF. The CDR3 DNA follows: TGTGCCAGCACTACAGACTCCTATAATTCACCCCTCCACTTT.

The CDR3 coding sequence is TGTGCCAGTAGCCCACCCTTGGGACAGGGAGGGAGTGGCTACACCTTC. Its translation is CASSPPLGQGGSGYTF. The gene calls are TRBV19 and TRBJ1-2, with 9 nucleotides matching TRBD1. Germline V gene lookup returns CDR1 LNHDA and CDR2 SQIVND (reference sequence). Trimming took 6 bases from V and 7 from J; bases not matched to a gene: 15. There are 16 residues in the CDR3.

The chain has TRBV6-1 and TRBJ1-2, with 7 bases aligning to TRBD1. V shed 3 bases and J 8 bases; nucleotides not matched to a gene: 9. This CDR3 contains 14 residues. In germline, CDR1 is MNHNS, CDR2 SASEGT. In nucleotides, the CDR3 is TGTGCCAGCAGTGACGCAAGGGGGCAGTGGGGCTACACCTTC. This codes for CASSDARGQWGYTF.

The chain couples TRBV4-1 to TRBJ1-5, with D tentatively TRBD1 (6 bases). Germline CDR1 MGHRA, CDR2 YSYEKL. The germline V and J ends were trimmed by 4 bases and 2 bases, with 9 bases remaining between them. The CDR3 contains 14 residues. The CDR3 loop is CASSRRQGNQPQHF. In nucleotides, the CDR3 is TGCGCCAGCAGCCGCAGACAGGGCAATCAGCCCCAGCATTTT.